This T cell receptor beta chain was observed in a study of blood T cell repertoires in COVID-19. As for the study in general: Sites in the United States, Italy and Spain provided acute and convalescent COVID-19 samples.

V was clipped by 5 bases and J by 5 bases; unmatched bases: 5. There are 14 residues in the CDR3. Germline CDR1 MNHEY, CDR2 SVGAGI. Here immunoSEQ multiplex PCR was the method, and the copy in TCRdb shows in-frame clones only, minus some. Altogether 110,000 to 150,000 clones are present, roughly 84% being singletons, with the ten largest covering around 8.2%. Sequenced: peripheral blood. The source is an older woman with acute or convalescent COVID-19. V and J are TRBV6-5 and TRBJ1-1; 10 nucleotides align to TRBD1. Written as DNA, the CDR3 is TGTGCCAGCAGTACGCGACAGGGGGCTACTGAAGCTTTCTTT. Translating it yields CASSTRQGATEAFF.